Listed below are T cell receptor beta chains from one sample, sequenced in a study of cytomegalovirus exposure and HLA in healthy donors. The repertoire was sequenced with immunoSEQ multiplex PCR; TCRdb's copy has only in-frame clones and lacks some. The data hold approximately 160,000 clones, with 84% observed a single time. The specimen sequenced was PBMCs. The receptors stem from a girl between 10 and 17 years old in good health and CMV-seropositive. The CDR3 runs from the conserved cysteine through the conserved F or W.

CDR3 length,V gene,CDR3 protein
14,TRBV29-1,CSVEGAGYNTEAFF
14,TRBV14,CASSRGGAIDEQFF
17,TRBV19,CASSQSQRGQGSHGYTF
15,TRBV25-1,CASSEWGAGVYEQYF
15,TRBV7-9,CASSPGGGVPDTQYF
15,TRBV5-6,CASSQYRGKGTEAFF
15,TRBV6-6,CASTPTGEGGQPQHF
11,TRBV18,CASSSDTEAFF
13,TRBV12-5,CASGLAYSVEAFF
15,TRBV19,CASSIAVTYNSPLHF
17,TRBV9,CASSGRDFLREGNIQYF
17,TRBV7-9,CASSLGFGTGSYNEQFF
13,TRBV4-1,CASNRGVNTEAFF
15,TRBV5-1,CASSRGTGESYEQYF
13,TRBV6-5,CASHWDRGPGYTF
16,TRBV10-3,CAIIQERATANYGYTF
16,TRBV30,CAWSVLGSGVTDTQYF
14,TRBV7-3,CASSLNVGGEGYTF
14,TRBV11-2,CASSLGAGYTEAFF
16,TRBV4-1,CASSQTRTGSTYEQYF
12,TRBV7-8,CASSSYSYEQYF
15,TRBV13,CASSHRQGANTEAFF
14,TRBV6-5,CASSYGQGRDTQYF
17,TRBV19,CASERQALAENTGELFF
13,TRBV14,CASSPQTSYGYTF
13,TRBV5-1,CASSGARTDTQYF
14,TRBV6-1,CASSGLTVNYGYTF
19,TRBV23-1,CASSQLPGPRQAYNTEAFF
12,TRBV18,CASSLRVGDAFF
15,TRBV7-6,CASSLRGLGNTEAFF
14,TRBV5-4,CASSLGSLNTEAFF
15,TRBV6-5,CASSYSREGNYGYTF
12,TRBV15,CATSNLGDEQYF
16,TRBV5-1,CASSLDRDSPNSPLHF
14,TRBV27,CASSLRTGGIPLHF
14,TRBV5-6,CASCLGGRYSPLHF
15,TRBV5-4,CASSFGRTGGYEQYF
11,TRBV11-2,CASSLVGEPYF
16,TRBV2,CASIPRTGAMNTEAFF
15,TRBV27,CASSLSKGGGTEAFF
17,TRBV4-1,CASSQGIAGGPGNEQFF
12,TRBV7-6,CASSTWTGEMFF
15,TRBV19,CASSLDRDSGNTIYF
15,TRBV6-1,CASRPDRFGVYEQYF
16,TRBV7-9,CASSPGTSVSTDTQYF
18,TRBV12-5,CASGLVSLRDRSTYEQYF
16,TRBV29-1,CSVEGRQGVEPYGYTF